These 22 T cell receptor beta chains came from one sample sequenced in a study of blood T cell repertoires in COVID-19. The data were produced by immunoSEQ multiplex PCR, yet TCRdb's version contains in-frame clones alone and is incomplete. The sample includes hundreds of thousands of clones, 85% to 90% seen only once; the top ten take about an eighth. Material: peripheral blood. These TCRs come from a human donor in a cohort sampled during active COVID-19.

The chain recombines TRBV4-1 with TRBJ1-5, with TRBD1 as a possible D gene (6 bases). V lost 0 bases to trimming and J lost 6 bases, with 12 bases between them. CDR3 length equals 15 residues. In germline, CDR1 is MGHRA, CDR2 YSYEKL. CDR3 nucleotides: TGCGCCAGCAGCCAAGAACGGCAGGGGTCTCAGCCCCAGCATTTT. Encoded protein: CASSQERQGSQPQHF.

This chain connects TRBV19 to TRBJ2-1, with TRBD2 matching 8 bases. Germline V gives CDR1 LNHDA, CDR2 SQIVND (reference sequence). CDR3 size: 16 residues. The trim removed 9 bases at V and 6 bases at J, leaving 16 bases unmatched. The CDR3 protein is CASSEDAGGGGNEQFF. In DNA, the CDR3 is TGTGCCAGCTCAGAAGACGCGGGAGGAGGAGGCAATGAGCAGTTCTTC.

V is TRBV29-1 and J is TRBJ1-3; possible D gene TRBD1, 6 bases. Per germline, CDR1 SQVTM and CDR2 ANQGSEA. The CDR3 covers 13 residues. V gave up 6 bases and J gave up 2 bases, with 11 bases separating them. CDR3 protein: CSVNRVAGNTIYF. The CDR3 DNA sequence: TGCAGCGTCAACAGGGTCGCTGGAAACACCATATATTTT.

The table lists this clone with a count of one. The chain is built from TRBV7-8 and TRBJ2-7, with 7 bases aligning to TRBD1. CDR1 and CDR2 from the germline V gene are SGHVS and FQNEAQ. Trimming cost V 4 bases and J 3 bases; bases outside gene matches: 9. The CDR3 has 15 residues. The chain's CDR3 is CASSSGQVGHYEQYF. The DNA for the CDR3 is TGTGCCAGCAGCTCAGGACAGGTGGGTCACTACGAGCAGTACTTC.

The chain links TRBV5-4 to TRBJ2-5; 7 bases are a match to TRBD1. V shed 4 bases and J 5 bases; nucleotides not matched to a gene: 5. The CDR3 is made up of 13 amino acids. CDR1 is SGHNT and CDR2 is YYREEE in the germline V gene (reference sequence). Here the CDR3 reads CASSPAQGETQYF. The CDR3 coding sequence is TGTGCCAGCAGCCCGGCACAGGGGGAGACCCAGTACTTC.

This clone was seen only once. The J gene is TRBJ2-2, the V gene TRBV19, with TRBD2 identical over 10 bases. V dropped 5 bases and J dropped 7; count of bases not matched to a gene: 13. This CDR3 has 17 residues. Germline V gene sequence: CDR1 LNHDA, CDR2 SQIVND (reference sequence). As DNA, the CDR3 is TGTGCCAGTAGTTCCGTGGGACTAGCGATTAATATCGGGGAGCTGTTTTTT. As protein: CASSSVGLAINIGELFF.

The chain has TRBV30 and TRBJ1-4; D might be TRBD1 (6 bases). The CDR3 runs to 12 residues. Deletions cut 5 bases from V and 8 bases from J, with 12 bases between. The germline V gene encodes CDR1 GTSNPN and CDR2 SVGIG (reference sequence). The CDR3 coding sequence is TGTGCCTGGCGAGGACAGTCGGAAAAACTGTTTTTT. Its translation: CAWRGQSEKLFF.

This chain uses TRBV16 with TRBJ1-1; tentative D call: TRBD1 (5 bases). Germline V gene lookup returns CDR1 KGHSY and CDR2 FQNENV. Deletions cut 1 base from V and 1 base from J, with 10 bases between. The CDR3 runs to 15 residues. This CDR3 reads CASSQFARGNTEAFF. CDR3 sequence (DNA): TGTGCCAGCAGCCAATTTGCAAGGGGGAACACTGAAGCTTTCTTT.

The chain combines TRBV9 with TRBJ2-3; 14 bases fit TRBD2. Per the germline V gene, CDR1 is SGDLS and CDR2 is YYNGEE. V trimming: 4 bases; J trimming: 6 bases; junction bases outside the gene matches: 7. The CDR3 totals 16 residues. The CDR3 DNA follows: TGTGCCAGCAGCACCACCGGGACTAGCGGGAGTGATACGCAGTATTTT. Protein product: CASSTTGTSGSDTQYF. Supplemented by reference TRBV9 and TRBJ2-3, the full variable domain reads DSGVTQTPKHLITATGQRVTLRCSPRSGDLSVYWYQQSLDQGLQFLIQYYNGEERAKGNILERFSAQQFPDLHSELNLSSLELGDSALYFCASSTTGTSGSDTQYFGPGTRLTVL.

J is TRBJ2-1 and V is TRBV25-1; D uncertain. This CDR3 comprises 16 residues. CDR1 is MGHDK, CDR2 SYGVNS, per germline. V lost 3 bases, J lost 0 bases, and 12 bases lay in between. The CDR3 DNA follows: TGTGCCAGCAGTGATTGGATGGGCAACTCCTACAATGAGCAGTTCTTC. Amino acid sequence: CASSDWMGNSYNEQFF.

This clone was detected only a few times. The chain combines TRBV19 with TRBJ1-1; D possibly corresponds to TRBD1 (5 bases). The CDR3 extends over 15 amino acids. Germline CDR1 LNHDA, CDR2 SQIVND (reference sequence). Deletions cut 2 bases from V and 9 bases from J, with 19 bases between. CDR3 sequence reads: CASSISGQGLVKAFF. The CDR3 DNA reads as TGTGCCAGTAGTATATCCGGGCAGGGCCTGGTGAAAGCTTTCTTT.

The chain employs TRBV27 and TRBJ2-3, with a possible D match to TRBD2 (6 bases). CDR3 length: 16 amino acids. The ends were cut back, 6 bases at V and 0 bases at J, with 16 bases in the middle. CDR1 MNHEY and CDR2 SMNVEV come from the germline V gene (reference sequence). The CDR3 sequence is CASSKRTGTSTDTQYF. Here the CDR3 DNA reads TGTGCCAGCAGCAAAAGAACCGGGACTAGCACAGATACGCAGTATTTT.

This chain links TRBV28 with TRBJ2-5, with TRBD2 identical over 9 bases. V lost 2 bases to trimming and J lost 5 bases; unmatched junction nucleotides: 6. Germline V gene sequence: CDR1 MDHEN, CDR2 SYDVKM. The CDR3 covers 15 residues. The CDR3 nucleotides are TGTGCCAGCAGTTTACGGGCGGGAGGGCCGGAGACCCAGTACTTC. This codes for CASSLRAGGPETQYF.

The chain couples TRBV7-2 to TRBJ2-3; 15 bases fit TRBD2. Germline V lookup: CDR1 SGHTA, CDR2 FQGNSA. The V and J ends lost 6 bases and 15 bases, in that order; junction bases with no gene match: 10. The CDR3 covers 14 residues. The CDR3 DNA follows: TGTGCCAGCAGACCAACCGGGACTAGCGGGAGGTATTATTTT. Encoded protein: CASRPTGTSGRYYF.

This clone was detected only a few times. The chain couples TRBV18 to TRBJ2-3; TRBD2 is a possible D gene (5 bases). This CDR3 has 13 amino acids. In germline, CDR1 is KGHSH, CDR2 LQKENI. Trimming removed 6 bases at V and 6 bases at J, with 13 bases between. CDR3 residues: CASSQRERDTQYF. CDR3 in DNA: TGTGCCAGCTCCCAGAGGGAGAGGGATACGCAGTATTTT.

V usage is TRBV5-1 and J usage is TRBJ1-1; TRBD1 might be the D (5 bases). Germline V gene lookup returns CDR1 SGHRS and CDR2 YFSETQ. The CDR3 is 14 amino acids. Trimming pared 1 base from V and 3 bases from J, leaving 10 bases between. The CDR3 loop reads CASSLRGWDTEAFF. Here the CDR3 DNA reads TGCGCCAGCAGCTTGCGGGGGTGGGACACTGAAGCTTTCTTT. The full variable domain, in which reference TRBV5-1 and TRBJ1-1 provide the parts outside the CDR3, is KAGVTQTPRYLIKTRGQQVTLSCSPISGHRSVSWYQQTPGQGLQFLFEYFSETQRNKGNFPGRFSGRQFSNSRSEMNVSTLELGDSALYLCASSLRGWDTEAFFGQGTRLTVV.

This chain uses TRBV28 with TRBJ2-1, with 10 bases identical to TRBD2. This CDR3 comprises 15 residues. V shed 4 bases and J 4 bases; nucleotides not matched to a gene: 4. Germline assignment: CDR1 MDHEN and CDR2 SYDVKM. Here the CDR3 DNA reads TGTGCCAGCAGTTGGGAGACTAGCGGGTACAATGAGCAGTTCTTC. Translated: CASSWETSGYNEQFF. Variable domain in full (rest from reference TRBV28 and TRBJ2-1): DVKVTQSSRYLVKRTGEKVFLECVQDMDHENMFWYRQDPGLGLRLIYFSYDVKMKEKGDIPEGYSVSREKKERFSLILESASTNQTSMYLCASSWETSGYNEQFFGPGTRLTVL.

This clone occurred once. The CDR3 DNA reads as TGCAGTGCTAGTTCACGTGGGAGTGGGTACGAGCAGTACTTC. Protein sequence: CSASSRGSGYEQYF. The chain combines TRBV20-1 with TRBJ2-7; D might be TRBD2 (5 bases). The CDR3 runs to 14 residues. Germline CDR1 DFQATT, CDR2 SNEGSKA (reference sequence). V was shortened by 3 bases and J by 4 bases, with 16 bases between the two germline ends.

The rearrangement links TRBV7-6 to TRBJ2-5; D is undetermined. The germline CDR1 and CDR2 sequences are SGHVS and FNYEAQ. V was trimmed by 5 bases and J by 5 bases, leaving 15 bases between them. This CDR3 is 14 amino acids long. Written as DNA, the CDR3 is TGTGCCAGCAGCGTCGGTTCCGTAATGGAGACCCAGTACTTC. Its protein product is CASSVGSVMETQYF.

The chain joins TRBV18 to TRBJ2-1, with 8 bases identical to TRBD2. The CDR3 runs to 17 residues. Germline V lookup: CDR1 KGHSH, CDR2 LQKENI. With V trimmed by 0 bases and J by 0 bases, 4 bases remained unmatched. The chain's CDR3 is CASSPPSGISSYNEQFF. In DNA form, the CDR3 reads TGTGCCAGCTCACCACCTAGCGGGATCAGCTCCTACAATGAGCAGTTCTTC.

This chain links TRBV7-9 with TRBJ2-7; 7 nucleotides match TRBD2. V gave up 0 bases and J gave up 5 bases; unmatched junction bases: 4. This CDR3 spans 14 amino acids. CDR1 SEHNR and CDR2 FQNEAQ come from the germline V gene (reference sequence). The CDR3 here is CASSLAGGSHEQYF. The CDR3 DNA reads TGTGCCAGCAGCTTAGCGGGCGGGAGCCACGAGCAGTACTTC.

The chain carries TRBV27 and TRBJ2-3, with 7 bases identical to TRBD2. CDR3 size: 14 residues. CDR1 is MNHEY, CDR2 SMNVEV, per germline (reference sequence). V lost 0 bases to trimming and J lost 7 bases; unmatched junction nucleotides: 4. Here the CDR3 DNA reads TGTGCCAGCAGTTTATCGGCGGGAGCGAATACGCAGTATTTT. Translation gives CASSLSAGANTQYF.